A selection of T cell receptor beta chains follows, all from one sample in a study of blood T cell repertoires in COVID-19. Assay: immunoSEQ multiplex PCR; the TCRdb copy retains only in-frame clones and omits some. The sample holds some 150,000 clones, approximately 92% seen once. Sequencing input: peripheral blood. All receptors derive from a woman aged 40-49 years with acute or convalescent COVID-19. The CDR3 runs from the conserved cysteine through the conserved F or W. D genes are given only for firm matches.

V gene	D gene	J gene	CDR3 protein
TRBV29-1	TRBD1	TRBJ1-2	CSVRTGGYGYTF
TRBV6-1	NA	TRBJ1-5	CASSEGVNQPQHF
TRBV15	TRBD1	TRBJ2-7	CATSRLGTGDYEQYF
TRBV7-2	TRBD2	TRBJ2-1	CASSAVFSGNTYNEQFF
TRBV19	TRBD1	TRBJ2-1	CASSKGQGNEQFF
TRBV6-2/TRBV6-3	NA	TRBJ1-1	CASSSFPSEAFF
TRBV5-1	NA	TRBJ1-6	CASRPNENSPLHF
TRBV10-1	NA	TRBJ1-1	CASSESLDSHTEAFF
TRBV7-9	TRBD2	TRBJ2-1	CASSSRTGGTRKTNEQFF
TRBV6-2/TRBV6-3	TRBD2	TRBJ2-2	CASSYSILAGPNTGELFF
TRBV18	NA	TRBJ2-7	CASSPESYEQYF
TRBV5-1	NA	TRBJ1-6	CASGDLPGQVNSPLHF
TRBV7-2	TRBD1	TRBJ2-2	CASTVDRGHTGELFF
TRBV7-9	TRBD2	TRBJ2-7	CASSSTTGLLYYEQYF
TRBV18	NA	TRBJ2-5	CASSPGGGGETQYF
TRBV9	NA	TRBJ1-1	CASSVQGTTTEAFF
TRBV11-3	TRBD2	TRBJ2-2	CASSSPGGDFLTGELFF
TRBV21-1	NA	TRBJ1-2	CASSRTGAYGYTF
TRBV6-5	TRBD1	TRBJ2-2	CASRATGVGTGELFF
TRBV30	TRBD2	TRBJ2-7	CAWSVLSLADYEQYF
TRBV5-4	TRBD2	TRBJ2-1	CASSWTSGSSYNEQFF
TRBV10-3	TRBD1	TRBJ1-3	CAISDLNRDRGSIYF
TRBV6-4	TRBD2	TRBJ2-1	CASRDSSGGADNEQFF
TRBV5-1	TRBD2	TRBJ2-3	CASSLVAGGASTDTQYF
TRBV28	TRBD1	TRBJ2-5	CAGSLSDRGGTQYF
TRBV7-9	TRBD2	TRBJ2-1	CASSLLPPSGSAGEQFF